This T cell receptor beta chain was identified during a study of T cell responses to AZD1222 COVID-19 vaccine. Profiling relied on immunoSEQ multiplex PCR, and the TCRdb table lists in-frame clones only, not all of them. The table includes fewer than 200,000 clones, about 92% detected once. Looked up from germline, CDR1 is LNHDA and CDR2 is SQIVND (reference sequence). The CDR3 totals 16 residues. V lost 6 bases to trimming and J lost 1 base; unmatched junction nucleotides: 3. V usage is TRBV19 and J usage is TRBJ2-6; 10 nucleotides line up with TRBD1. The material sequenced was peripheral blood, taken 28 days after the second dose of the MenACWY control vaccine. This receptor was obtained from an adult who received the MenACWY meningococcal vaccine as a control. This CDR3 reads CASSDRGRSGANVLTF. The CDR3 DNA is TGTGCCAGTAGCGACAGGGGGCGGTCTGGGGCCAACGTCCTGACTTTC.